The 28 T cell receptor beta chains below all came from one sample that was sequenced in a study of OX40 agonist ivuxolimab in advanced cancers. TCRdb keeps only in-frame clones here, not all; method: immunoSEQ multiplex PCR. The sample has fewer than 70,000 clones, approximately 90% seen once. The specimen comprised CD4+ or CD8+ T cells sorted from blood, sampled in a trial of the OX40 agonist ivuxolimab. The receptor source for this set is an adult with an advanced solid tumor such as melanoma, head and neck, liver or kidney cancer.

The J gene is TRBJ1-2, the V gene TRBV7-9, with 7 bases identical to TRBD1. The CDR3 has 14 residues. J lost 6 bases, V lost 5 bases, and 9 bases had no gene match. CDR1 and CDR2 (germline): SEHNR, FQNEAQ (reference sequence). CDR3 nucleotide sequence: TGTGCCAGCAGCCCAGGAGGGGGCAGGGATGGCTACACCTTC. Translated, it gives CASSPGGGRDGYTF. The variable domain in full, with the rest retrieved from reference TRBV7-9 and TRBJ1-2, is DTGVSQNPRHKITKRGQNVTFRCDPISEHNRLYWYRQTLGQGPEFLTYFQNEAQLEKSRLLSDRFSAERPKGSFSTLEIQRTEQGDSAMYLCASSPGGGRDGYTFGSGTRLTVV.

The chain recombines TRBV6-1 with TRBJ2-2; D possibly corresponds to TRBD1 (6 bases). Germline CDR1 reads MNHNS; CDR2 reads SASEGT. The V gene lost 3 bases and the J gene lost 5 bases, with 10 bases spanning the gap. This CDR3 spans 14 amino acids. The CDR3 DNA reads as TGTGCCAGCAGTGACATGACAGGTACCGGGGAGCTGTTTTTT. Protein: CASSDMTGTGELFF.

This chain joins TRBV10-3 and TRBJ2-5; D gene ambiguous. The CDR3 length is 14 residues. Per germline, CDR1 ENHRY and CDR2 SYGVKD. The V gene lost 3 bases and the J gene lost 2 bases, with 10 bases spanning the gap. CDR3 sequence (DNA): TGTGCCATCAGTGAATCTAGGCTTCAAGAGACCCAGTACTTC. This sequence encodes CAISESRLQETQYF.

The V call is TRBV7-6, the J call TRBJ2-5; TRBD2 is a possible D gene (5 bases). The CDR3 consists of 14 residues. Trimming pared 7 bases from V and 8 bases from J, leaving 20 bases between. Germline CDR1 and CDR2: SGHVS and FNYEAQ. The CDR3 sequence is CASTQHGEDDTQYF. In DNA, the CDR3 is TGTGCCAGCACCCAGCACGGGGAAGACGATACCCAGTACTTC.

This clone is deemed medium-sized. Different DNA sequences within this sample yield the same CDR3. The genes are TRBV27 and TRBJ2-7; D is uncertain. V lost 1 base to trimming and J lost 5 bases, with 6 bases between them. The germline V gene encodes CDR1 MNHEY and CDR2 SMNVEV (reference sequence). The CDR3 extends over 12 amino acids. The chain's CDR3 is CASSLLGDEQYF. Here the CDR3 DNA reads TGTGCCAGCAGTTTATTGGGCGACGAGCAGTACTTC.

The chain couples TRBV9 to TRBJ1-2; 8 nucleotides agree with TRBD1. The trim removed 7 bases at V and 3 bases at J, leaving 17 bases unmatched. The CDR3 totals 17 residues. Germline lookup yields CDR1 SGDLS and CDR2 YYNGEE. This chain's CDR3 is CASQYIKGHRGYYGYTF. CDR3 DNA: TGTGCCAGCCAATATATAAAAGGCCACAGGGGGTACTATGGCTACACCTTC. Together with reference TRBV9 and TRBJ1-2, the CDR3 gives the full variable domain: DSGVTQTPKHLITATGQRVTLRCSPRSGDLSVYWYQQSLDQGLQFLIQYYNGEERAKGNILERFSAQQFPDLHSELNLSSLELGDSALYFCASQYIKGHRGYYGYTFGSGTRLTVV.

Regarding this clone: Sequence at one end of the junction differs from germline and may be a read error. V is TRBV7-7 and J is TRBJ1-1, with D uncertain. Germline V gives CDR1 SSHAT, CDR2 FNYEAQ (reference sequence). This CDR3 region has 13 residues. CDR3 sequence (DNA): TGTGCTAGCAGCGAACAGTTGAACACTGAAGCTTTCTTT. This sequence encodes CASSEQLNTEAFF. The variable domain in full, with the rest retrieved from reference TRBV7-7 and TRBJ1-1, is GAGVSQSPRYKVTKRGQDVTLRCDPISSHATLYWYQQALGQGPEFLTYFNYEAQPDKSGLPSDRFSAERPEGSISTLTIQRTEQRDSAMYRCASSEQLNTEAFFGQGTRLTVV.

This clone was seen a few times. The chain combines TRBV21-1 with TRBJ1-5. TRBV21-1 is designated a pseudogene. The CDR3 runs 15 residues. The DNA of the CDR3 is TGTGCCAGCAGCAAAAGGGTGGAAAGAAATCAGCCCCAGCATTTT. It specifies CASSKRVERNQPQHF.

Of note for this clone: At one boundary the junction diverges from the germline segment, which might be a read error. The J gene is TRBJ2-1, the V gene TRBV7-9; 8 nucleotides align to TRBD2. CDR1 is SEHNR and CDR2 is FQNEAQ in the germline V gene (reference sequence). The CDR3 runs 13 residues. DNA for the CDR3: TGCAGACTCTCGGGAGGGCCTCACAATGAGCAGTTCTTC. Residues: CRLSGGPHNEQFF. The full variable domain, completed using reference TRBV7-9 and TRBJ2-1, is DTGVSQNPRHKITKRGQNVTFRCDPISEHNRLYWYRQTLGQGPEFLTYFQNEAQLEKSRLLSDRFSAERPKGSFSTLEIQRTEQGDSAMYLCRLSGGPHNEQFFGPGTRLTVL.

The sample holds one count of this clone. This chain joins TRBV6-6 and TRBJ1-2, with D possibly TRBD1 on 6 matching bases. V was shortened by 5 bases and J by 1 base, with 8 bases between the two germline ends. Germline loops: CDR1 MNHNY, CDR2 SVGAGI (reference sequence). The CDR3 runs 13 residues. The CDR3: CASSPGDNYGYTF. The CDR3 DNA sequence: TGTGCCAGCAGTCCAGGGGATAACTATGGCTACACCTTC.

The gene calls are TRBV6-5 and TRBJ2-7; D gene uncertain. The CDR3 consists of 12 residues. V shed 6 bases and J shed 6 bases, with 12 bases lying between them. CDR1 is MNHEY and CDR2 is SVGAGI in the germline V gene. The CDR3 spells CASSPRVGEQYF. For the CDR3, the DNA is TGTGCCAGCAGCCCGAGAGTTGGCGAGCAGTACTTC.

This chain links TRBV4-1 with TRBJ1-4; no reliable D call. The CDR3 runs to 17 residues. Germline V gene data show CDR1 as MGHRA and CDR2 as YSYEKL. The V end lost 3 bases, the J end lost 4 bases, and 18 bases lay between the germline ends. CDR3 in amino acids: CASSQGWPPAINEKLFF. CDR3 nucleotide sequence: TGCGCCAGCAGCCAGGGATGGCCGCCAGCTATTAATGAAAAACTGTTTTTT.

The chain couples TRBV14 to TRBJ2-1; maybe TRBD2 (6 bases). Trimming removed 0 bases at V and 12 bases at J, with 15 bases between. The CDR3 extends over 14 amino acids. Germline loops: CDR1 SGHDN, CDR2 FVKESK. CDR3 coding DNA: TGTGCCAGCAGCCAAGACCGCAACTGGAGGGGGCAGTTCTTC. Its protein product is CASSQDRNWRGQFF.

The rearrangement joins TRBV5-5 to TRBJ2-7; TRBD1 matches at 7 bases. The CDR3 totals 14 residues. The J segment lost 0 bases and the V segment lost 3 bases, leaving 3 bases of the junction unmatched. Germline assignment: CDR1 SGHKS and CDR2 YYEKEE (reference sequence). This CDR3 reads CASSSTGSSYEQYF. The CDR3 DNA is TGTGCCAGCAGCTCGACAGGGAGCTCCTACGAGCAGTACTTC.

The V gene is TRBV29-1, the J gene TRBJ2-3, with a weak D call TRBD2 (5 bases). Germline CDR1 SQVTM, CDR2 ANQGSEA. V was shortened by 2 bases and J by 1 base, with 10 bases between the two germline ends. This CDR3 region has 14 residues. CDR3 nucleotides: TGCAGCGTTGAACTAGAGGAGGGCACAGATACGCAGTATTTT. Translating it yields CSVELEEGTDTQYF.

The chain has TRBV5-4 and TRBJ2-7; 12 bases line up with TRBD2. Germline V gene sequence: CDR1 SGHNT, CDR2 YYREEE (reference sequence). This CDR3 has 15 residues. V gave up 2 bases and J gave up 3 bases; unmatched junction bases: 3. The DNA of the CDR3 is TGTGCCAGCAGCTTACGACTAGCGGGAGTCTACGAGCAGTACTTC. It specifies CASSLRLAGVYEQYF.

This rearrangement joins TRBV7-9 to TRBJ1-3; D possibly corresponds to TRBD1 (6 bases). CDR1 SEHNR and CDR2 FQNEAQ come from the germline V gene (reference sequence). V lost 5 bases and J 0 bases, leaving 11 bases between the germline ends. The length of the CDR3 is 15 residues. The CDR3 protein is CASSGTSRSGNTIYF. As DNA, the CDR3 is TGTGCCAGCAGCGGGACATCTCGCTCTGGAAACACCATATATTTT.

This chain joins TRBV4-3 and TRBJ2-1; 11 bases align to TRBD2. The germline V gene has CDR1 LGHNA and CDR2 YSLEER. This CDR3 contains 18 residues. With V trimmed by 5 bases and J by 7 bases, 16 bases remained unmatched. The CDR3 sequence is CASSTRLILAGDGNEQFF. Here the CDR3 DNA reads TGCGCCAGCAGCACTCGCCTGATACTAGCGGGAGACGGGAATGAGCAGTTCTTC.

The CDR3 region is CASGSREGLMNEQFF. The CDR3 coding sequence is TGTGCCAGCGGGAGCCGGGAGGGCCTTATGAATGAGCAGTTCTTC. This rearrangement joins TRBV6-5 to TRBJ2-1; TRBD2 matches at 8 bases. The length of the CDR3 is 15 residues. V lost 8 bases, J lost 7 bases, and 13 bases stayed unmatched. CDR1 is MNHEY, CDR2 SVGAGI, per germline.

The chain carries TRBV5-4 and TRBJ1-5; D unresolved. The CDR3 extends over 14 amino acids. Between the trimmed V and J ends, which lost 0 bases and 0 bases, there was a span of 4 bases. The germline CDR1 and CDR2 sequences are SGHNT and YYREEE (reference sequence). The CDR3 region is CASSLGGSNQPQHF. In DNA, the CDR3 is TGTGCCAGCAGCTTGGGGGGTAGCAATCAGCCCCAGCATTTT.

The gene calls are TRBV18 and TRBJ2-5, with TRBD1 matching 8 bases. CDR1 is KGHSH and CDR2 is LQKENI in the germline V gene. The J segment lost 0 bases and the V segment lost 4 bases, leaving 4 bases of the junction unmatched. CDR3 size: 15 residues. Written as DNA, the CDR3 is TGTGCCAGCTCACTCCTGACAGGGGACCAAGAGACCCAGTACTTC. It specifies CASSLLTGDQETQYF.

The chain joins TRBV4-1 to TRBJ1-6; D gene ambiguous. The CDR3 totals 12 residues. V was cut by 2 bases and J by 10 bases, with 6 bases left in between. Per the germline V gene, CDR1 is MGHRA and CDR2 is YSYEKL. The chain's CDR3 is CASSQYGSPLHF. The DNA for the CDR3 is TGCGCCAGCAGCCAATACGGGTCACCCCTCCACTTT.

The chain joins TRBV5-6 to TRBJ1-2; TRBD1 is a possible D gene (6 bases). V lost 0 bases and J 1 base, leaving 13 bases between the germline ends. Per the germline V gene, CDR1 is SGHDT and CDR2 is YYEEEE. This CDR3 contains 16 residues. For the CDR3, the DNA is TGTGCCAGCAGCTTGGCCGAGGGGGGCTATAACTATGGCTACACCTTC. It encodes CASSLAEGGYNYGYTF.

The J gene is TRBJ1-6, the V gene TRBV6-4, with no clear D. CDR3 length equals 11 residues. The germline CDR1 and CDR2 sequences are MRHNA and SNTAGT. V lost 6 bases, J lost 5 bases, and 2 bases lay in between. The CDR3 nucleotides are TGTGCCAGCAGGGATAATTCACCCCTCCACTTT. This encodes CASRDNSPLHF.

This chain uses TRBV7-6 with TRBJ2-5; D is tentatively TRBD1 or TRBD2 (5 bases each). The germline CDR1 and CDR2 sequences are SGHVS and FNYEAQ. V shed 4 bases and J shed 5 bases, with 17 bases lying between them. The length of the CDR3 is 15 residues. The CDR3 region is CASSSNLGPWETQYF. CDR3 nucleotides: TGTGCCAGCAGCTCGAACCTGGGACCCTGGGAGACCCAGTACTTC.

The sample holds one count of this clone. The chain is built from TRBV19 and TRBJ2-5; no clear D. Trimming stripped 3 bases from V and 7 bases from J, with 12 bases between. CDR3 length: 13 amino acids. The germline V gene has CDR1 LNHDA and CDR2 SQIVND (reference sequence). CDR3 in amino acids: CASSIMGVGTQYF. The DNA for the CDR3 is TGTGCCAGTAGTATCATGGGCGTGGGGACCCAGTACTTC. The variable domain in full, with the rest retrieved from reference TRBV19 and TRBJ2-5, is DGGITQSPKYLFRKEGQNVTLSCEQNLNHDAMYWYRQDPGQGLRLIYYSQIVNDFQKGDIAEGYSVSREKKESFPLTVTSAQKNPTAFYLCASSIMGVGTQYFGPGTRLLVL.

In this sample, this clone turned up once. The rearrangement joins TRBV7-9 to TRBJ2-7, with D perhaps given as TRBD1 or TRBD2 (5 bases each). The V gene's germline CDR1 is SEHNR and CDR2 FQNEAQ (reference sequence). The CDR3 runs 16 residues. V gave up 1 base and J gave up 0 bases, with 13 bases separating them. The CDR3 reads CASSLDPGTASYEQYF. CDR3 sequence (DNA): TGTGCCAGCAGCTTAGATCCCGGGACGGCCTCCTACGAGCAGTACTTC.

The chain uses TRBV4-1 and TRBJ1-1, with D uncertain. Looked up from germline, CDR1 is MGHRA and CDR2 is YSYEKL. The CDR3 is made up of 15 amino acids. V was shortened by 4 bases and J by 0 bases, with 12 bases between the two germline ends. The CDR3 DNA reads TGCGCCAGCAGCCCCCGGGCCCCGTTGAACACTGAAGCTTTCTTT. This sequence encodes CASSPRAPLNTEAFF.